Sequencing of this T cell receptor (beta chain) was carried out in a study of T cell responses to AZD1222 COVID-19 vaccine. Study findings and constraints: Repertoires in all cases were sampled only once the peak T cell response had passed. Seropositive AZD1222 recipients at baseline numbered only five or six. The donor group comprised mostly white British people and more females; the analysis possibly underestimated clonal diversity.

Doses given second, at about 4 or about 12 weeks, were pooled. The repertoire was sequenced with immunoSEQ multiplex PCR; TCRdb's copy has only in-frame clones and lacks some. The sample includes 150,000 to 200,000 clones, roughly 88% of them seen just once. Comment on this clone: The antigen remains unidentified.

Germline CDR1 SGHVS, CDR2 FNYEAQ. The CDR3 is 17 residues long. Trimming removed 7 bases from V and 3 bases from J, with 22 bases in between. The TCR comes from an adult who received the AZD1222 COVID-19 vaccine. The chain recombines TRBV7-6 with TRBJ2-1, with D tentatively TRBD1 (6 bases). Specimen: peripheral blood, collected 28 days after the second AZD1222 dose. Here the CDR3 reads CASIHRWAGDSYNEQFF. For the CDR3, the DNA is TGTGCCAGCATCCATAGGTGGGCAGGGGATAGCTACAATGAGCAGTTCTTC.